One sample yielded the 27 T cell receptor beta chains listed below, sequenced in a study of blood T cell repertoires in COVID-19. TCRdb's copy holds only in-frame clones and misses some; the assay was immunoSEQ multiplex PCR. There are over 200,000 clones in the sample; approximately 90% occur only once, and approximately 1.2% lies in the top ten. Sequencing input: peripheral blood. Source of these receptors: a man aged 25 to 40 with acute or convalescent COVID-19.

This clone was seen a single time. The chain joins TRBV10-3 to TRBJ2-5, with TRBD2 matching over 11 bases. Germline CDR1 is ENHRY and CDR2 is SYGVKD. Trimming removed 4 bases from V and 4 bases from J; junction bases left unmatched: 2. This CDR3 region has 14 residues. CDR3 loop: CAISVTSGAETQYF. The CDR3 region has the DNA TGTGCCATCAGTGTGACTAGCGGGGCAGAGACCCAGTACTTC.

The chain links TRBV6-5 to TRBJ2-2; 9 nucleotides match TRBD1. The CDR3 sequence is 13 residues long. V gave up 6 bases and J gave up 7 bases; unmatched junction bases: 3. Germline V gives CDR1 MNHEY, CDR2 SVGAGI. In DNA, the CDR3 is TGTGCCAGCAGACAGGGGGCTGACGGGGAGCTGTTTTTT. It specifies CASRQGADGELFF.

This clone was seen a few times. The gene calls are TRBV7-2 and TRBJ2-1, with 10 nucleotides matching TRBD1. The CDR3 is 17 amino acids. V gave up 2 bases and J gave up 4 bases; unmatched junction bases: 8. In germline, CDR1 is SGHTA, CDR2 FQGNSA. The CDR3 region is CASSLYGQGVGYNEQFF. DNA of the CDR3: TGTGCCAGCAGCTTATACGGACAGGGGGTCGGGTACAATGAGCAGTTCTTC.

The rearrangement uses TRBV25-1 and TRBJ1-3; 9 bases map to TRBD1. CDR1 is MGHDK, CDR2 SYGVNS, per germline. This CDR3 region has 15 residues. The junction had 2 bases not matched to a gene; V was cut back by 1 base and J by 4 bases. CDR3 protein: CASSELGTGGNTIYF. CDR3 nucleotide sequence: TGTGCCAGCAGTGAATTAGGGACAGGGGGAAACACCATATATTTT.

This chain uses TRBV19 with TRBJ2-7; 8 nucleotides line up with TRBD1. V was clipped by 4 bases and J by 5 bases; unmatched bases: 19. The CDR3 totals 18 residues. Germline CDR1 reads LNHDA; CDR2 reads SQIVND (reference sequence). The CDR3 coding sequence is TGTGCCAGTAGTAGGAAGATGGTTGAGTTCGACAGGGGCCACGAGCAGTACTTC. Amino acid sequence: CASSRKMVEFDRGHEQYF.

On this clone: One end of the junction fails to match germline, which may point to a read error. The chain carries TRBV7-7 and TRBJ2-3; 9 nucleotides align to TRBD1. This CDR3 contains 16 residues. Germline CDR1 reads SSHAT; CDR2 reads FNYEAQ (reference sequence). CDR3 loop: CASSPTGTGLGDTQYF. The DNA for the CDR3 is TGTGCTAGCAGCCCCACCGGGACAGGGCTGGGAGATACGCAGTATTTT.

Written as DNA, the CDR3 is TGCGCCAGCAGGGTGGAGGGGGCAACTGAAGCTTTCTTT. It encodes CASRVEGATEAFF. The rearrangement uses TRBV4-1 and TRBJ1-1; 7 bases match TRBD1. V lost 6 bases to trimming and J lost 5 bases; unmatched junction nucleotides: 6. CDR3 length equals 13 residues. The V gene's germline CDR1 is MGHRA and CDR2 YSYEKL.

The V gene is TRBV3-1 (or the pseudogene TRBV3-2), the J gene TRBJ2-2; no clear D gene. Germline CDR1 is LGHDT and CDR2 is YNNKEL (reference sequence). This CDR3 region has 14 residues. The V and J ends lost 4 bases and 5 bases respectively, with 11 bases between them. Here the CDR3 DNA reads TGTGCCAGCAGCCCGGAGCCGCTAACCGGGGAGCTGTTTTTT. Protein product: CASSPEPLTGELFF.

The genes are TRBV12-3 or TRBV12-4 and TRBJ1-4; D is possibly TRBD1 (5 bases). V dropped 3 bases and J dropped 10 bases, with 9 bases sitting between them. The CDR3 is 12 residues long. The CDR3, as DNA: TGTGCCAGCAGTTTTATGGGGGGAAAACTGTTTTTT. Translation: CASSFMGGKLFF.

The chain carries TRBV9 and TRBJ2-1; 12 bases fit TRBD2. The CDR3 length is 19 residues. V shed 0 bases, J shed 0 bases, and the junction held 7 bases outside the gene matches. CDR1 and CDR2 (germline): SGDLS, YYNGEE. The CDR3 loop is CASSVASGGVTSSYNEQFF. In nucleotides, the CDR3 is TGTGCCAGCAGCGTAGCTAGCGGGGGGGTTACAAGCTCCTACAATGAGCAGTTCTTC.

This chain joins TRBV28 and TRBJ2-3, with TRBD2 identical over 9 bases. Germline V gives CDR1 MDHEN, CDR2 SYDVKM. The CDR3 runs 16 residues. Germline trimming cut 1 base from V and 5 bases from J; bases unmatched to any gene: 7. CDR3 region: CASSLYAGGRRDTQYF. In nucleotides, the CDR3 is TGTGCCAGCAGTTTATATGCGGGAGGGCGGAGAGATACGCAGTATTTT. The full variable domain, in which reference TRBV28 and TRBJ2-3 provide the parts outside the CDR3, is DVKVTQSSRYLVKRTGEKVFLECVQDMDHENMFWYRQDPGLGLRLIYFSYDVKMKEKGDIPEGYSVSREKKERFSLILESASTNQTSMYLCASSLYAGGRRDTQYFGPGTRLTVL.

This clone was seen only once. The V call is TRBV7-2, the J call TRBJ2-1; 9 bases match TRBD1. V dropped 5 bases and J dropped 15; count of bases not matched to a gene: 8. The CDR3 runs to 12 residues. Germline CDR1 SGHTA, CDR2 FQGNSA. CDR3 residues: CASSQYRQGVFF. The CDR3 nucleotides are TGTGCCAGCAGCCAATACCGACAGGGGGTGTTCTTC. Looking up the rest from reference TRBV7-2 and TRBJ2-1 gives the full variable domain: GAGVSQSPSNKVTEKGKDVELRCDPISGHTALYWYRQSLGQGLEFLIYFQGNSAPDKSGLPSDRFSAERTGGSVSTLTIQRTQQEDSAVYLCASSQYRQGVFFGPGTRLTVL.

The V gene is TRBV5-8, the J gene TRBJ1-1; D is unresolved. The CDR3 consists of 13 residues. Germline V gene sequence: CDR1 SGHTS, CDR2 YDEGEE. Trimming cost V 4 bases and J 1 base, with 8 bases left between them. In nucleotides, the CDR3 is TGTGCCAGCAGCCGCCGGAGGAACACTGAAGCTTTCTTT. Translation: CASSRRRNTEAFF.

The V gene is TRBV30, the J gene TRBJ2-6, with D perhaps matching TRBD1 (5 bases). The CDR3 extends over 15 amino acids. The V gene lost 7 bases and the J gene lost 1 base, with 14 bases spanning the gap. Germline-derived CDR1 and CDR2 are GTSNPN and SVGIG (reference sequence). The CDR3 protein is CALMLWTSGANVLTF. CDR3 DNA: TGTGCCTTGATGTTGTGGACATCTGGGGCCAACGTCCTGACTTTC.

CDR3 sequence reads: CSASARDEQFF. Written as DNA, the CDR3 is TGCAGTGCTAGCGCCAGGGATGAGCAGTTCTTC. The rearrangement joins TRBV20-1 to TRBJ2-1; a possible D gene is TRBD1 (5 bases). Trimming took 3 bases from V and 8 from J, leaving 8 bases between them. This CDR3 spans 11 amino acids. Germline V gene sequence: CDR1 DFQATT, CDR2 SNEGSKA (reference sequence).

This chain links TRBV29-1 with TRBJ2-1, with D tentatively TRBD1 (7 bases). Germline V gene lookup returns CDR1 SQVTM and CDR2 ANQGSEA. There are 14 residues in the CDR3. V was pared by 7 bases and J by 3 bases, with 16 bases between. The CDR3 protein is CSAEPGGYYNEQFF. The CDR3 DNA follows: TGCAGCGCGGAGCCAGGGGGGTACTACAATGAGCAGTTCTTC.

The chain carries TRBV30 and TRBJ1-1; D uncertain. Per the germline V gene, CDR1 is GTSNPN and CDR2 is SVGIG (reference sequence). The length of the CDR3 is 14 residues. V was clipped by 3 bases and J by 7 bases, with 18 bases between them. The CDR3 here is CAWSTHPAGFEAFF. The CDR3 DNA is TGTGCCTGGAGCACACACCCTGCAGGATTTGAAGCTTTCTTT.

This chain uses TRBV5-1 with TRBJ1-1; D call uncertain. V shed 4 bases and J shed 0 bases, with 10 bases lying between them. This CDR3 is 14 amino acids long. Germline CDR1 reads SGHRS; CDR2 reads YFSETQ. CDR3 bases: TGCGCCAGCAGCCCAGAAATAATGAACACTGAAGCTTTCTTT. It is translated as CASSPEIMNTEAFF.

V is TRBV6-4 and J is TRBJ2-2; D unclear. Trimming took 6 bases from V and 3 from J, leaving 5 bases between them. CDR3 length: 12 residues. Germline values: CDR1 MRHNA, CDR2 SNTAGT. As DNA, the CDR3 is TGTGCCAGCAGGCGGCACACCGGGGAGCTGTTTTTT. Translation: CASRRHTGELFF.

The J gene is TRBJ1-1, the V gene TRBV28, with D unresolved. Germline lookup yields CDR1 MDHEN and CDR2 SYDVKM. The CDR3 is 15 amino acids. Trimming pared 6 bases from V and 2 bases from J, leaving 16 bases between. In DNA, the CDR3 is TGTGCCAGCAGCCCTCCCCAGGAAATAAACACTGAAGCTTTCTTT. This gives the protein CASSPPQEINTEAFF.

J is TRBJ1-4 and V is TRBV5-1, with a tentative D call TRBD1 (6 bases). Deletions cut 2 bases from V and 7 bases from J, with 15 bases between. Looked up from germline, CDR1 is SGHRS and CDR2 is YFSETQ. This CDR3 spans 15 amino acids. The CDR3 here is CASSLPTGQSEKLFF. CDR3 DNA: TGCGCCAGCAGCTTACCAACGGGACAAAGTGAAAAACTGTTTTTT. Full variable domain (missing parts from reference TRBV5-1 and TRBJ1-4): KAGVTQTPRYLIKTRGQQVTLSCSPISGHRSVSWYQQTPGQGLQFLFEYFSETQRNKGNFPGRFSGRQFSNSRSEMNVSTLELGDSALYLCASSLPTGQSEKLFFGSGTQLSVL.

The CDR3 here is CASSANPGQSYNEQFF. The CDR3 region has the DNA TGTGCCAGCAGTGCTAATCCGGGACAGTCCTACAATGAGCAGTTCTTC. The chain is built from TRBV6-1 and TRBJ2-1; 7 bases are shared with TRBD1. The ends lost 4 bases at V and 1 base at J; junction bases unmatched: 7. Germline CDR1 and CDR2: MNHNS and SASEGT. This CDR3 spans 16 amino acids.

The rearrangement uses TRBV2 and TRBJ2-2; possibly TRBD1 for D (7 bases). The CDR3 spans 18 residues. Germline V gene lookup returns CDR1 SNHLY and CDR2 FYNNEI. Between the trimmed V and J ends, which lost 8 bases and 5 bases, there was a span of 27 bases. Here the CDR3 DNA reads TGTGCCAGCCGCTCCGGTCGGGCGGCAGGGGGGTTAACCGGGGAGCTGTTTTTT. Amino acid sequence: CASRSGRAAGGLTGELFF.

CDR3 sequence (DNA): TGTGCCAGCGGACAGGGGGCCACTGAAGCTTTCTTT. It is translated as CASGQGATEAFF. The rearrangement links TRBV28 to TRBJ1-1; TRBD1 matches at 11 bases. Germline V gives CDR1 MDHEN, CDR2 SYDVKM. V dropped 8 bases and J dropped 4; count of bases not matched to a gene: 0. The CDR3 contains 12 residues. The full variable domain, its missing parts supplied by reference TRBV28 and TRBJ1-1, is DVKVTQSSRYLVKRTGEKVFLECVQDMDHENMFWYRQDPGLGLRLIYFSYDVKMKEKGDIPEGYSVSREKKERFSLILESASTNQTSMYLCASGQGATEAFFGQGTRLTVV.

CDR3 sequence (DNA): TGTGCTAGTGGTTTGGCGGCGGGTAGCAATCAGCCCCAGCATTTT. Translation: CASGLAAGSNQPQHF. The V call is TRBV12-5, the J call TRBJ1-5; D is ambiguous. Trimming left V 1 base short and J 0 bases short, with 7 bases between. Germline CDR1 and CDR2: LGHNT and FRNRAP. This CDR3 has 15 residues. The whole variable domain, remainder taken from reference TRBV12-5 and TRBJ1-5, is DARVTQTPRHKVTEMGQEVTMRCQPILGHNTVFWYRQTMMQGLELLAYFRNRAPLDDSGMPKDRFSAEMPDATLATLKIQPSEPRDSAVYFCASGLAAGSNQPQHFGDGTRLSIL.

This rearrangement joins TRBV28 to TRBJ2-5; the match to TRBD2 covers 10 bases. CDR1 is MDHEN and CDR2 is SYDVKM in the germline V gene. The CDR3 extends over 17 amino acids. V trimming: 1 base; J trimming: 3 bases; junction bases outside the gene matches: 8. CDR3 nucleotide sequence: TGTGCCAGCAGTTTATTCCGGACTAGCGGAGCCGAAGAGACCCAGTACTTC. Amino acids: CASSLFRTSGAEETQYF.

The chain joins TRBV11-2 to TRBJ2-1, with D perhaps matching TRBD2 (6 bases). In germline, CDR1 is SGHAT, CDR2 FQNNGV. The CDR3 contains 14 residues. The V end lost 1 base, the J end lost 6 bases, and 10 bases lay between the germline ends. This CDR3 reads CASSLGGERNEQFF. The CDR3 coding sequence is TGTGCCAGCAGCTTAGGGGGGGAACGCAATGAGCAGTTCTTC.